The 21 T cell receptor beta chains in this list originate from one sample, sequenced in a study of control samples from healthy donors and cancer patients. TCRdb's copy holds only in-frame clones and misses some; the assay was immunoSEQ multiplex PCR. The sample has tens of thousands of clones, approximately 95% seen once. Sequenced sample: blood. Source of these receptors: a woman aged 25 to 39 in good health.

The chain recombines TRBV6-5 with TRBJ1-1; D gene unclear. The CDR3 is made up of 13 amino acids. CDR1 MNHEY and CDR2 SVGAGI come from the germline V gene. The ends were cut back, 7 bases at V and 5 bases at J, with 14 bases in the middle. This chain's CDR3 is CASKTWEDTEAFF. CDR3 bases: TGTGCCAGCAAAACGTGGGAGGATACTGAAGCTTTCTTT.

The CDR3 here is CSVGDEAEPYEQYF. Here the CDR3 DNA reads TGCAGCGTTGGTGATGAAGCGGAGCCCTACGAGCAGTACTTC. This chain links TRBV29-1 with TRBJ2-7, with a tentative D call TRBD2 (5 bases). Trimming took 4 bases from V and 2 from J, leaving 15 bases between them. CDR1 SQVTM and CDR2 ANQGSEA come from the germline V gene. The CDR3 runs 14 residues.

In DNA, the CDR3 is TGCGCCAGCAGCGGGACAGGGGGCGTTTCTAGCACAGATACGCAGTATTTT. It specifies CASSGTGGVSSTDTQYF. This chain links TRBV5-1 with TRBJ2-3, with 12 bases aligning to TRBD1. The CDR3 is 17 amino acids. The V and J ends lost 4 bases and 0 bases, in that order; junction bases with no gene match: 6. Germline V lookup: CDR1 SGHRS, CDR2 YFSETQ.

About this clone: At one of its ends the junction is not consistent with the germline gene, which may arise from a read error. In DNA, the CDR3 is TGTGCCAGTACTATACTCACCTACGAGCAGTACTTC. The encoded protein is CASTILTYEQYF. J is TRBJ2-7 and V is TRBV19; D unresolved. Per the germline V gene, CDR1 is LNHDA and CDR2 is SQIVND (reference sequence). The CDR3 is made up of 12 amino acids.

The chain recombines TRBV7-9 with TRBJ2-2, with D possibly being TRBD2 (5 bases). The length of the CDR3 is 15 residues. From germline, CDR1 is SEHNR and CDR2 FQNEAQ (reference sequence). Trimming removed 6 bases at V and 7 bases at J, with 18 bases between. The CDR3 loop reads CASSGSSRAVGELFF. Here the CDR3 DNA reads TGTGCCAGCAGTGGGAGTTCGAGGGCCGTCGGGGAGCTGTTTTTT.

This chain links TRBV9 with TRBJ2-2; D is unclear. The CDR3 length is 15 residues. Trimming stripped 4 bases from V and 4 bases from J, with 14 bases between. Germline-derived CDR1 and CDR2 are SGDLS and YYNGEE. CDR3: CASSPLLIVTGELFF. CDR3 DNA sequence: TGTGCCAGCAGCCCACTTTTGATCGTCACCGGGGAGCTGTTTTTT.

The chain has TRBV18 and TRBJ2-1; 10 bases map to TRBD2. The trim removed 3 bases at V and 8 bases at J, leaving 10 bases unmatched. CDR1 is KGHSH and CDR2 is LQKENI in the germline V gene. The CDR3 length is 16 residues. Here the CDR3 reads CASSPAEAGGRDEQFF. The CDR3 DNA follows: TGTGCCAGCTCACCCGCCGAAGCGGGGGGGCGGGATGAGCAGTTCTTC.

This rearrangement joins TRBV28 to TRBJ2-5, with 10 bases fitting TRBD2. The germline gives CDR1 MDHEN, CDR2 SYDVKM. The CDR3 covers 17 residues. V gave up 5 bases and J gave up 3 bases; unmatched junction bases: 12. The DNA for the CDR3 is TGTGCCAGCAGTCCCCTGGAAGAGCGGGGGGGCGAAGAGACCCAGTACTTC. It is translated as CASSPLEERGGEETQYF.

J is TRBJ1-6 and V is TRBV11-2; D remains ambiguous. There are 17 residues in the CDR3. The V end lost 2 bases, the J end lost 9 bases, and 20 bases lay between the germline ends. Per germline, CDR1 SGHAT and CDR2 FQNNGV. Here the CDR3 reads CASSLKAALSNTSPLHF. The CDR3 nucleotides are TGTGCCAGCAGCTTAAAGGCGGCCCTCTCCAATACTTCACCCCTCCACTTT.

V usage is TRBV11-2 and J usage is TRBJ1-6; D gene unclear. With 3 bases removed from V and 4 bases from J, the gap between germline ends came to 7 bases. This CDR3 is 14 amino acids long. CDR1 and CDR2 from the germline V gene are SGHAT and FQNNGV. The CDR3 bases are TGTGCCAGCAGCTTTACCTCATATAATTCACCCCTCCACTTT. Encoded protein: CASSFTSYNSPLHF.

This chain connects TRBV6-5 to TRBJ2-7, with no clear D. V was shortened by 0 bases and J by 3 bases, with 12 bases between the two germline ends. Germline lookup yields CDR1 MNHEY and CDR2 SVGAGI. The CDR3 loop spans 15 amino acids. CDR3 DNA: TGTGCCAGCAGTTACTCGGGCAGACAAGGCTACGAGCAGTACTTC. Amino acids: CASSYSGRQGYEQYF.

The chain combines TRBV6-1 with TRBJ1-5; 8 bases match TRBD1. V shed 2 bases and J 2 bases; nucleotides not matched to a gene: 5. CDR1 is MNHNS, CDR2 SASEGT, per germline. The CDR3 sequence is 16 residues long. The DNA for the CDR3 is TGTGCCAGCAGTGAATTGGACAGGGAGGGCAATCAGCCCCAGCATTTT. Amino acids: CASSELDREGNQPQHF.

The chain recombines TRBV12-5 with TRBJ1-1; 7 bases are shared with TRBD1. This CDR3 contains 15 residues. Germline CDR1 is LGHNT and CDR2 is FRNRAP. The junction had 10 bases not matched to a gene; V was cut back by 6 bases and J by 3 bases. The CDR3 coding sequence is TGTGCTAGTGGATCCGGACAGGCTGGGGACACTGAAGCTTTCTTT. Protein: CASGSGQAGDTEAFF.

CDR3 region: CATPRGRTDEQYF. Here the CDR3 DNA reads TGTGCCACTCCACGAGGTCGAACGGACGAGCAGTACTTC. The chain joins TRBV11-3 to TRBJ2-7; the D is unclear. Between the trimmed V and J ends, which lost 10 bases and 5 bases, there was a span of 18 bases. Germline V gene lookup returns CDR1 SGHNT and CDR2 YENEEA. The CDR3 has 13 amino acids.

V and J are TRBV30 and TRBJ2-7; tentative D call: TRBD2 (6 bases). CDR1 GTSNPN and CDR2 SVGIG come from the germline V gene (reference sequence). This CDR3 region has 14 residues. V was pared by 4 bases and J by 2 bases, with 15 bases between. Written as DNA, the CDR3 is TGTGCCTGGACCCCCCCTAGCGCTACCTACGAGCAGTACTTC. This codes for CAWTPPSATYEQYF.

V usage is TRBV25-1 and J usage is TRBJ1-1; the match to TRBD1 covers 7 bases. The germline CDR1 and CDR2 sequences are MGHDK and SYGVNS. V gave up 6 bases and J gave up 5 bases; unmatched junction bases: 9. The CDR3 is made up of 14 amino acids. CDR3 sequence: CASRENRGLTEAFF. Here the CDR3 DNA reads TGTGCCAGCAGAGAGAACAGGGGATTAACTGAAGCTTTCTTT.

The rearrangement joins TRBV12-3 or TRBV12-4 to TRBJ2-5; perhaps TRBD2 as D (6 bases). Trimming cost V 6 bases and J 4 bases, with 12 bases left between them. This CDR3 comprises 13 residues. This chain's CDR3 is CASSSYGGETQYF. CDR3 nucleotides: TGTGCCAGCAGCTCATACGGGGGAGAGACCCAGTACTTC.

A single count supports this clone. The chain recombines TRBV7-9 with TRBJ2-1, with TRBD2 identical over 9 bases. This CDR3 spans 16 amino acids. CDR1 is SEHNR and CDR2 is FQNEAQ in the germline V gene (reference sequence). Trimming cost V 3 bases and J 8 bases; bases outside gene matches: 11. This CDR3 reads CASSLGGTSILDEQFF. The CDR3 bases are TGTGCCAGCAGCTTGGGGGGGACTAGCATTCTCGATGAGCAGTTCTTC.

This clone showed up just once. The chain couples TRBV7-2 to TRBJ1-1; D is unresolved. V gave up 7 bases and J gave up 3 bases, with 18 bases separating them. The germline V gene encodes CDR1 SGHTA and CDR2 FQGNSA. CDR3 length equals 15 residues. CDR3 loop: CASTPQGNGYTEAFF. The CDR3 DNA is TGTGCCAGCACCCCCCAAGGGAATGGGTACACTGAAGCTTTCTTT.

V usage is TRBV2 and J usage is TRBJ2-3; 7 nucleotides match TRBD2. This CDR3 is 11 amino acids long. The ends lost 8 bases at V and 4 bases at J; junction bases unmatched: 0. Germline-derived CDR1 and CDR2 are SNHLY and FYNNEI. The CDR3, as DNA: TGTGCCAGCCTAGCGGCAGATACGCAGTATTTT. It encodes CASLAADTQYF.

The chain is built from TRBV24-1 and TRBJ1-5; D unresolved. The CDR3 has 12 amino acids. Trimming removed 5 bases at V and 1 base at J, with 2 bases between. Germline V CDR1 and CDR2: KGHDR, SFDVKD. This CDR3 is CATSVSNQPQHF. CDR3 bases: TGTGCCACCAGTGTCAGCAATCAGCCCCAGCATTTT.